The entry below gives a single T cell receptor beta chain sequence along with its context. Its antigen is still unknown. The entry originates in a study of T cell responses to AZD1222 COVID-19 vaccine. General study findings and limits: Repertoire sampling occurred only after the peak T cell response. The reported proportion of spike-specific TCRs targeting unmutated variant regions was nearly half. A rise in Spike-specific TCR breadth and depth followed two AZD1222 doses. There were vaccine-associated CD4 TCRs across spike, dominant at 160-218 and 743-854.

After removal of 6 bases from V and 3 bases from J, the junction contained 3 bases not matched to a gene. The CDR3 has 15 residues. CDR1 is MNHEY and CDR2 is SVGAGI in the germline V gene. Generated by immunoSEQ multiplex PCR, the TCRdb table keeps only in-frame clones and is missing some. The sample comprises about 150,000 clones, approximately 83% of which are singletons, and around 8.6% rests with the top ten. The sequencing used peripheral blood, collected on day 0 of AZD1222 vaccination. The chain employs TRBV6-5 and TRBJ2-3; 13 nucleotides line up with TRBD2. The TCR sequence derives from an adult in good health. CDR3 sequence: CASSRLAGGTDTQYF. The CDR3 DNA is TGTGCCAGCAGCCGACTAGCGGGGGGAACAGATACGCAGTATTTT.